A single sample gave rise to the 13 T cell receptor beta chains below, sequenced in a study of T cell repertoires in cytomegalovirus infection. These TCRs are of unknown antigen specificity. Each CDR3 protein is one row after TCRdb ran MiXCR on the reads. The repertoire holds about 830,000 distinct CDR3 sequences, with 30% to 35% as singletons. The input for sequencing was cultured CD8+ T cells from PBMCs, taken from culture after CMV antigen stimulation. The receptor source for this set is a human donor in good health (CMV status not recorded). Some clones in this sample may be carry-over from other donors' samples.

CDR3 region: CASSWTSKDTQYF. CDR3 sequence (DNA): TGTGCCAGCAGTTGGACTAGTAAAGATACGCAGTATTTT. The J gene is TRBJ2-3, the V gene TRBV12-3 or TRBV12-4; the match to TRBD2 covers 7 bases. The CDR3 covers 13 residues. With V trimmed by 4 bases and J by 5 bases, 3 bases remained unmatched.

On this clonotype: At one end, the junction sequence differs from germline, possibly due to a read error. This CDR3 is CVSSLELYNEQFF. CDR3 in DNA: TGTGTCAGCAGCTTAGAACTGTACAATGAGCAGTTCTTC. This chain joins TRBV7-6 and TRBJ2-1; the D is unclear. The CDR3 is 13 residues long. Germline V lookup: CDR1 SGHVS, CDR2 FNYEAQ.

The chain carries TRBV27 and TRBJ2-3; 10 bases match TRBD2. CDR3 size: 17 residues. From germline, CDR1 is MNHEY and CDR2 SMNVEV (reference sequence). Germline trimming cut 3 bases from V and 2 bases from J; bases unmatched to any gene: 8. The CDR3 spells CASSLARTSGNTDTQYF. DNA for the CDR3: TGTGCCAGCAGTTTGGCCCGGACTAGCGGAAACACAGATACGCAGTATTTT.

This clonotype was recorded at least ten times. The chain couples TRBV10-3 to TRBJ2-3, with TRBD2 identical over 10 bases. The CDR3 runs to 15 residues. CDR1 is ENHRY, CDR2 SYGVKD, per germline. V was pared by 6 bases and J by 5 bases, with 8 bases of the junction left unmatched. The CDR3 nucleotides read TGTGCCATCAGCCCGGGACTAGCGCCCGAAGATACGCAGTATTTT. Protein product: CAISPGLAPEDTQYF.

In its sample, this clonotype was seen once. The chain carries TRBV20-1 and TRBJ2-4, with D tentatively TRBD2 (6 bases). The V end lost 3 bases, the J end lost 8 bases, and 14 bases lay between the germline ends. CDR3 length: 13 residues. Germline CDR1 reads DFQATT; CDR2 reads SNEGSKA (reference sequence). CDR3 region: CSARRRGEDIQYF. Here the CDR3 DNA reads TGCAGTGCTAGGCGGAGGGGCGAGGACATTCAGTACTTC.

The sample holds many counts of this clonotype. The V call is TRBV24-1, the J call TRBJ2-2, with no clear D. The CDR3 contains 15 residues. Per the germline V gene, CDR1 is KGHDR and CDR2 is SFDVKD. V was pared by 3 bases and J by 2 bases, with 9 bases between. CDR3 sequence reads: CATSDPKRNTGELFF. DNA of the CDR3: TGTGCCACCAGTGATCCTAAACGAAACACCGGGGAGCTGTTTTTT.

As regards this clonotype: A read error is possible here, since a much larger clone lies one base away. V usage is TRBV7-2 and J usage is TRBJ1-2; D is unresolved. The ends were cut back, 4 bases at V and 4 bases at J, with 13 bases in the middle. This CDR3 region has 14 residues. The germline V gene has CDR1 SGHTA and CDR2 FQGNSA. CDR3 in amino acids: CASSWGEDGYGYTF. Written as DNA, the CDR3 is TGTGCCAGCAGCTGGGGTGAGGATGGCTATGGCTACACCTTC.

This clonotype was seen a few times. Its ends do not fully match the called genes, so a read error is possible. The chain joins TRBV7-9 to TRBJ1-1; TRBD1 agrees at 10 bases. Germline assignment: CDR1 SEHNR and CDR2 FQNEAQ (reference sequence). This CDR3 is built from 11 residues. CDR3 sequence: CASNPDRGRNF. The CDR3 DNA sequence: TGTGCCAGCAACCCAGACAGGGGGCGAAACTTT. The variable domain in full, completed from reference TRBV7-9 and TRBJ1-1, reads DTGVSQNPRHKITKRGQNVTFRCDPISEHNRLYWYRQTLGQGPEFLTYFQNEAQLEKSRLLSDRFSAERPKGSFSTLEIQRTEQGDSAMYLCASNPDRGRNFGQGTRLTVV.

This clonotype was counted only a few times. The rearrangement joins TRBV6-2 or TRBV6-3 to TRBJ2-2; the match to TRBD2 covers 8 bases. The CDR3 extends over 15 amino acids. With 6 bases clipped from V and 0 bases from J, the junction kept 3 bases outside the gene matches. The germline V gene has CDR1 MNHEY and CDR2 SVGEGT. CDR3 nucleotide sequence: TGTGCCAGCAGGAGGGGACTAGCGAACACCGGGGAGCTGTTTTTT. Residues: CASRRGLANTGELFF.

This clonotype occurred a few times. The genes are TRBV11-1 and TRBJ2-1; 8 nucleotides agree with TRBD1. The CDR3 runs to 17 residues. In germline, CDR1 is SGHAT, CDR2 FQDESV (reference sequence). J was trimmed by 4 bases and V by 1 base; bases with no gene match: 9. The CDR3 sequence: CASSLEWDRWSYNEQFF. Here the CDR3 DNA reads TGTGCCAGCAGCTTAGAATGGGACAGGTGGTCGTACAATGAGCAGTTCTTC. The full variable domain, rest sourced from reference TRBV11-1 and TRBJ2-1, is EAEVAQSPRYKITEKSQAVAFWCDPISGHATLYWYRQILGQGPELLVQFQDESVVDDSQLPKDRFSAERLKGVDSTLKIQPAELGDSAMYLCASSLEWDRWSYNEQFFGPGTRLTVL.

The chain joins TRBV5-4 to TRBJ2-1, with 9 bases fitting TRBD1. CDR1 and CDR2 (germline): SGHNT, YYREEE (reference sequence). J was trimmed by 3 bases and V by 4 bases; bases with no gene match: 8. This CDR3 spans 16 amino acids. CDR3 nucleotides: TGTGCCAGCAGCCCATACTCGGACAGGGGCTACAATGAGCAGTTCTTC. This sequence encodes CASSPYSDRGYNEQFF.

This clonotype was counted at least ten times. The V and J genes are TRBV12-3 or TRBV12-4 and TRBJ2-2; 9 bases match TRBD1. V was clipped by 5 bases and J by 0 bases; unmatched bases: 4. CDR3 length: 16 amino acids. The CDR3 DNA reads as TGTGCCAGCAGTGGACAGGGGCGCTCGAACACCGGGGAGCTGTTTTTT. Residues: CASSGQGRSNTGELFF.

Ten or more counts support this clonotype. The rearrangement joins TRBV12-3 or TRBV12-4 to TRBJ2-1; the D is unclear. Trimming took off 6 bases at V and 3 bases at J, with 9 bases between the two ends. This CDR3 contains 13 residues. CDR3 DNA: TGTGCCAGCAGCCCTAAATTCTACAATGAGCAGTTCTTC. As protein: CASSPKFYNEQFF.